Shown below are 9 T cell receptor beta chains from a single sample sequenced in a study of beta chain features in type 1 diabetes. Of the isolated RNA, all was reverse transcribed, and so the sequenced material was expressed TCRB transcripts. TCRdb's copy holds only in-frame clones and misses some; the assay was immunoSEQ multiplex PCR. The sample comprises about 370,000 clones, approximately 15% of which are singletons, and about 0.02% rests with the top ten. The sample comprised naive CD4+ T cells from blood. The receptors here all came from a woman under 30 in good health.

CDR3 residues: CASSSTGRGHGTEAFF. CDR3 nucleotides: TGTGCCAGCAGTTCGACCGGCAGGGGGCACGGCACTGAAGCTTTCTTT. The chain is built from TRBV28 and TRBJ1-1; 8 bases align to TRBD1. Germline CDR1 MDHEN, CDR2 SYDVKM. Trimming removed 4 bases from V and 4 bases from J; junction bases left unmatched: 11. The CDR3 totals 16 residues.

This clone was seen more than once but under ten times. V gene TRBV9 combines with J gene TRBJ2-2, with 7 nucleotides matching TRBD1. V was pared by 4 bases and J by 4 bases, with 7 bases of the junction left unmatched. Germline CDR1 SGDLS, CDR2 YYNGEE. The CDR3 runs 15 residues. As DNA, the CDR3 is TGTGCCAGCAGCTTACGACAGGGTCTCACCGGGGAGCTGTTTTTT. It is translated as CASSLRQGLTGELFF.

This clone came up a few times. The sample holds other DNA sequences that translate to the same CDR3. The chain carries TRBV29-1 and TRBJ2-1, with D uncertain. V dropped 4 bases and J dropped 7 bases, with 5 bases sitting between them. Looked up from germline, CDR1 is SQVTM and CDR2 is ANQGSEA. CDR3 length equals 10 residues. CDR3 sequence: CSVGSNEQFF. CDR3 sequence (DNA): TGCAGCGTTGGTAGTAATGAGCAGTTCTTC.

This clone showed up just a few times. The V gene is TRBV9, the J gene TRBJ1-5, with D unclear. The V end was cut by 3 bases, the J end by 0 bases, with 10 bases between. Germline V lookup: CDR1 SGDLS, CDR2 YYNGEE. This CDR3 is 15 amino acids long. The CDR3 region is CASSAPGNSNQPQHF. In DNA form, the CDR3 reads TGTGCCAGCAGCGCACCCGGGAATAGCAATCAGCCCCAGCATTTT. Based on the CDR3 plus reference TRBV9 and TRBJ1-5, the full variable domain is DSGVTQTPKHLITATGQRVTLRCSPRSGDLSVYWYQQSLDQGLQFLIQYYNGEERAKGNILERFSAQQFPDLHSELNLSSLELGDSALYFCASSAPGNSNQPQHFGDGTRLSIL.

There are a few counts of this clone. CDR3 sequence reads: CATSSGRILYEQYF. The CDR3 DNA follows: TGTGCCACCAGTAGCGGGAGGATCCTCTACGAGCAGTACTTC. The genes are TRBV15 and TRBJ2-7, with 10 bases lining up with TRBD2. V shed 6 bases, J shed 3 bases, and the junction held 5 bases outside the gene matches. Germline V gene lookup returns CDR1 LNHNV and CDR2 YYDKDF (reference sequence). The CDR3 spans 14 residues.

Only a few counts were recorded for this clone. V gene TRBV4-2 combines with J gene TRBJ2-7; possible D gene TRBD1, 6 bases. The germline CDR1 and CDR2 sequences are LGHNA and YNFKEQ. The V and J ends lost 0 bases and 2 bases respectively, with 14 bases between them. This CDR3 has 16 amino acids. The CDR3 loop reads CASSQDGTGSPYEQYF. The DNA for the CDR3 is TGTGCCAGCAGCCAAGATGGAACAGGGTCCCCCTACGAGCAGTACTTC.

The gene calls are TRBV9 and TRBJ2-1, with D perhaps TRBD1 (6 bases). CDR1 SGDLS and CDR2 YYNGEE come from the germline V gene. The CDR3 sequence is 15 residues long. V lost 4 bases and J lost 2, with 13 bases in between. For the CDR3, the DNA is TGTGCCAGCAGCCCCCTCGGGACAACCTACAATGAGCAGTTCTTC. This sequence encodes CASSPLGTTYNEQFF.

This clone was seen a few times. The chain joins TRBV21-1 to TRBJ1-5; the table's TRBD1 call for D was not verified on the DNA. TRBV21-1 is marked as a pseudogene. The CDR3 contains 15 residues. CDR3 nucleotides: TGTGCCAGCAGCGGAACGGGCAGGACAGATCAGCCCCAGCATTTT. As protein: CASSGTGRTDQPQHF.

This clone was seen more than once but under ten times. The genes are TRBV7-2 and TRBJ2-7, with D possibly TRBD2 on 6 matching bases. Trimming cost V 7 bases and J 1 base, with 11 bases left between them. The germline V gene has CDR1 SGHTA and CDR2 FQGNSA. The CDR3 loop spans 13 amino acids. In nucleotides, the CDR3 is TGTGCCAGCAAGTCAAGCGGGTCCTACGAGCAGTACTTC. Translating it yields CASKSSGSYEQYF.